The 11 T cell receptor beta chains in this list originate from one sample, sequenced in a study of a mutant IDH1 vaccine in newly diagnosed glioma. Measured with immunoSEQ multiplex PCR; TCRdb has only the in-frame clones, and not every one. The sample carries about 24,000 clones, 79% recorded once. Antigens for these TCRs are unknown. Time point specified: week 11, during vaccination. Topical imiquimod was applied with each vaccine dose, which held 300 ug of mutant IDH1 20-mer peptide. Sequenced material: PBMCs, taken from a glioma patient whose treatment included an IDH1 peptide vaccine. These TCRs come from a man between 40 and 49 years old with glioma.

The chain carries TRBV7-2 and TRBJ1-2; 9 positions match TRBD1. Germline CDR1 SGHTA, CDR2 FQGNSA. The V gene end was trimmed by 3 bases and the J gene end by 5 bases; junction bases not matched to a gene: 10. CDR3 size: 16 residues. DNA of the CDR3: TGTGCCAGCAGCTTTCAGGGGGGGACAGGGAGGTATGGCTACACCTTC. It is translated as CASSFQGGTGRYGYTF.

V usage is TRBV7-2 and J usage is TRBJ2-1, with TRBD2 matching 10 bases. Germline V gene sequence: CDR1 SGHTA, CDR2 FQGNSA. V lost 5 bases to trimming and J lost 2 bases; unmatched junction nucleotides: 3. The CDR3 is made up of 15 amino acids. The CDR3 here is CASSPSGRAYNEQFF. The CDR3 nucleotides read TGTGCCAGCAGCCCGAGCGGGAGGGCCTACAATGAGCAGTTCTTC.

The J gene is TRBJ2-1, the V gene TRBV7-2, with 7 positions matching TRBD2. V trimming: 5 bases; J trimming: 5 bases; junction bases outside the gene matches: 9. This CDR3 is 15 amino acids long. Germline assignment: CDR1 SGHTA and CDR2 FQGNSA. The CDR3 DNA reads TGTGCCAGCAGCCGGGACTACCTAGTAAACAATGAGCAGTTCTTC. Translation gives CASSRDYLVNNEQFF.

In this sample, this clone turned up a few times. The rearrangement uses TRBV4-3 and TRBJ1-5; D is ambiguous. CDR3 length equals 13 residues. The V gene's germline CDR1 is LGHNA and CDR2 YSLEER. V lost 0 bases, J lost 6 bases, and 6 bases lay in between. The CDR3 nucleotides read TGCGCCAGCAGCCAAGATTTAGGTCAGCCCCAGCATTTT. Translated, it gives CASSQDLGQPQHF.

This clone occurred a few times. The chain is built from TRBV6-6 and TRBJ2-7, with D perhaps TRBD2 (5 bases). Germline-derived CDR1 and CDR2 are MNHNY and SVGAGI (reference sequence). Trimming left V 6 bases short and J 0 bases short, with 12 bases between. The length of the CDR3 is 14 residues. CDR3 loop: CASSAEESSYEQYV. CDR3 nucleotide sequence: TGTGCCAGCAGCGCGGAGGAGAGCTCCTACGAGCAGTACGTC.

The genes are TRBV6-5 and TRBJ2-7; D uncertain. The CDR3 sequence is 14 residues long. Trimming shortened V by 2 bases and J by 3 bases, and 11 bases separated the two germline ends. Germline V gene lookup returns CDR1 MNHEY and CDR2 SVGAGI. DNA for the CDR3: TGTGCCAGCAGTTACGGACGTGGGGACTACGAGCAGTACTTC. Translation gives CASSYGRGDYEQYF.

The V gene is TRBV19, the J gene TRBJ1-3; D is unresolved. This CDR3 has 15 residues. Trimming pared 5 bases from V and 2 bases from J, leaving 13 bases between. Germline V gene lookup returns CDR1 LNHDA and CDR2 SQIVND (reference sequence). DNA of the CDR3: TGTGCCAGTAGTGCCCAACAAGGGACTGGAAACACCATATATTTT. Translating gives CASSAQQGTGNTIYF.

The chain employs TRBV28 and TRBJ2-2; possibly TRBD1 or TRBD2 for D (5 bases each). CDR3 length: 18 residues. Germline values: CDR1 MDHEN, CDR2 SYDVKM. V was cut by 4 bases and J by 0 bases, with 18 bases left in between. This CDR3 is CASSWGPGVSANTGELFF. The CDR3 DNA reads TGTGCCAGCAGTTGGGGCCCCGGGGTTTCCGCGAACACCGGGGAGCTGTTTTTT.

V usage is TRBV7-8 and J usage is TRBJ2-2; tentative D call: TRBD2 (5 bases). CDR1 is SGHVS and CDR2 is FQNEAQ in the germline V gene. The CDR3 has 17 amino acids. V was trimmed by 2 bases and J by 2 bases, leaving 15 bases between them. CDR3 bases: TGTGCCAGCAGCTTATCCCCCGGGGTTGGAAACACCGGGGAGCTGTTTTTT. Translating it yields CASSLSPGVGNTGELFF.

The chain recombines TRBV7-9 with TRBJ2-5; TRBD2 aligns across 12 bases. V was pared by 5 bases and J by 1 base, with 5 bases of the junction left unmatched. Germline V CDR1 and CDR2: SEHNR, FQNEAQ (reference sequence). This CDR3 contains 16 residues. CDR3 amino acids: CASSHPSGRAQETQYF. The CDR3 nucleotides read TGTGCCAGCAGCCATCCTAGCGGGAGGGCCCAAGAGACCCAGTACTTC.

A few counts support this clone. Here the CDR3 DNA reads TGTGCCAGCAGCTTAGGAGGGGGCAGGACTGAAGCTTTCTTT. This gives the protein CASSLGGGRTEAFF. The rearrangement joins TRBV11-3 to TRBJ1-1; 7 nucleotides align to TRBD1. The germline CDR1 and CDR2 sequences are SGHNT and YENEEA. The CDR3 has 14 amino acids. V lost 1 base, J lost 5 bases, and 4 bases stayed unmatched.